A single T cell receptor (beta chain) is shown here with its context. This sample was included in a study of OX40 agonist ivuxolimab in advanced cancers. The CDR3 consists of 15 residues. V gave up 0 bases and J gave up 8 bases, with 13 bases separating them. In germline, CDR1 is LNHNV, CDR2 YYDKDF (reference sequence). TCRdb's table, derived via immunoSEQ multiplex PCR, lists solely in-frame clones and lacks some. The sample carries about 62,000 clones, less than 85% recorded once. The sequencing used CD4+ or CD8+ T cells sorted from blood, collected in a trial of the OX40 agonist ivuxolimab. This sequence was found in an adult with an advanced solid tumor such as melanoma, head and neck, liver or kidney cancer. The J gene is TRBJ1-4, the V gene TRBV15; D is perhaps TRBD1 (6 bases). CDR3 protein: CATSRDAQGWEKLFF. The CDR3 DNA reads as TGTGCCACCAGCAGAGATGCCCAGGGGTGGGAAAAACTGTTTTTT.